This T cell receptor beta chain is from a study of T cell responses to AZD1222 COVID-19 vaccine. Study findings and constraints: Following two doses of AZD1222, Spike-specific TCR breadth and depth rose. None of the repertoires were sampled until the peak T cell response had passed. In the spike-specific TCR repertoire, nearly half reportedly target unmutated variant regions. Baseline antibody screening turned up just six seropositive AZD1222 recipients.

This clone occurred once. Its antigen is still unknown. The CDR3 sequence is 13 residues long. The V and J ends lost 4 bases and 6 bases respectively, with 12 bases between them. Here immunoSEQ multiplex PCR was the method, and the copy in TCRdb shows in-frame clones only, minus some. Found here are over 130,000 clones, 80% to 95% of them singletons; the top ten hold around 3.5%. This specimen was peripheral blood, taken 28 days after the second AZD1222 dose. The gene calls are TRBV12-3 or TRBV12-4 and TRBJ1-1; D unclear. The TCR was taken from an adult who received the AZD1222 COVID-19 vaccine. The CDR3 loop reads CASSSTNVPEAFF. The CDR3 DNA reads TGTGCCAGCAGTTCGACCAACGTCCCTGAAGCTTTCTTT.